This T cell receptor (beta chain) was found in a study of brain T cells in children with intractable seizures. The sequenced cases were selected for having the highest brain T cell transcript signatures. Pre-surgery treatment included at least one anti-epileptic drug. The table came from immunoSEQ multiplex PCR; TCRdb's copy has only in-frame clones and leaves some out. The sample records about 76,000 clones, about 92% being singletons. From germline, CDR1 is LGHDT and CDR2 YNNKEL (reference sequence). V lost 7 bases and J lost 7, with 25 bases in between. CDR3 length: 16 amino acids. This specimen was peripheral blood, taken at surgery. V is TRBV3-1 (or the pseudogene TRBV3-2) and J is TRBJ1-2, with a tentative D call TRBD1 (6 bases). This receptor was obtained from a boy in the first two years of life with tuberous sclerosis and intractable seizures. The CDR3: CASTRGSPTLGGGYTF. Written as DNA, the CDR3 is TGTGCCAGCACCCGGGGCAGTCCCACCCTAGGGGGTGGCTACACCTTC.